Given below is one T cell receptor beta chain in context. V shed 5 bases and J shed 4 bases, with 12 bases lying between them. This CDR3 is built from 13 residues. The V gene's germline CDR1 is SGHVS and CDR2 FQNEAQ. The data stem from a study of OX40 agonist ivuxolimab in advanced cancers. Sequencing was performed with immunoSEQ multiplex PCR; in TCRdb, only in-frame clones are kept and a portion is missing. The data contain about 76,000 clones, 84% of them singletons. The chain uses TRBV7-8 and TRBJ2-7; possible D gene TRBD2, 6 bases. The receptor's source is an adult with an advanced solid tumor such as melanoma, head and neck, liver or kidney cancer. This specimen consisted of CD4+ or CD8+ T cells sorted from blood, obtained in a trial of the OX40 agonist ivuxolimab. CDR3 sequence: CASSGPGEYEQYF. The CDR3 DNA reads as TGTGCCAGCAGCGGGCCGGGGGAGTACGAGCAGTACTTC. Variable domain in full (rest from reference TRBV7-8 and TRBJ2-7): GAGVSQSPRYKVAKRGQDVALRCDPISGHVSLFWYQQALGQGPEFLTYFQNEAQLDKSGLPSDRFFAERPEGSVSTLKIQRTQQEDSAVYLCASSGPGEYEQYFGPGTRLTVT.